This record concerns one T cell receptor (beta chain) sequence. What it binds is not known. This specimen belongs to a study of vaccination and CD4 T cells after COVID-19. Sequenced with the Oncomine TCR Beta short-read assay was DNA taken from cultured CD4+ T cells. One entry per CDR3 protein results from TCRdb running MiXCR on the PCR reads. Among approximately 22,000 distinct CDR3 sequences listed, about 60% were seen once. V lost 2 bases, J lost 1 base, and 11 bases lay in between. The germline V gene has CDR1 SGHTA and CDR2 FQGTGA. The CDR3 covers 15 residues. Specified treatment: approximately 10-day PBMC culture with coronavirus spike peptide pools or control peptides (ViraFEST assay).

V is TRBV7-3 and J is TRBJ1-2; D may be TRBD1 (5 bases). Material for sequencing was CD4+ T cells from blood, cultured in vitro. The receptor's source is a human donor who had recovered from COVID-19. Written as DNA, the CDR3 is TGTGCCAGCAGCTTAGAGGTCGGGGGTAACTATGGCTACACCTTC. This translates into CASSLEVGGNYGYTF.